The clone carrying this T cell receptor (beta chain) was observed many times. Its antigen remains unidentified. The data derive from a study of identical twins. TCRdb reprocessed the 5' RACE reads via MiXCR and lists one record per CDR3 protein. The repertoire holds around 490,000 distinct CDR3 sequences, with about 13% as singletons. The J segment lost 1 base and the V segment lost 4 bases, leaving 9 bases of the junction unmatched. CDR1 is SGHRS, CDR2 YFSETQ, per germline. This CDR3 contains 16 residues. General study points: Findings came from cross-sectional statistics, without long-term follow-up of donors. Twin pairs had excess sharing that was weaker in beta out-of-frame sequences. Shared out-of-frame alpha sequences (those common to twins) showed excess low generation probability. One should note that invariant MAIT and iNKT cells could partly confound zero-insertion analyses.

These same data were also listed under a study on yellow fever vaccine responses in identical twins.

The V call is TRBV5-1, the J call TRBJ2-3, with TRBD2 matching over 7 bases. Sequencing input: CD4+ T cells sorted from blood. This TCR derives from a woman aged 18-35 years in good health. The CDR3 here is CASSRSGAVRTDTQYF. The CDR3 DNA sequence: TGCGCCAGCAGCAGGAGCGGGGCGGTCCGCACAGATACGCAGTATTTT.